This T cell receptor (beta chain) was sequenced for a study of regulatory T cells in long-lasting Graves disease. Study-wide points: Preferential use of TRBV28, TRBJ1-2 and TRBJ2-5 was seen in persistent disease. Persistent patients shared more public clonotypes (2,741) than newly diagnosed patients (roughly 960). Persistent Graves' patients showed reduced TCR diversity versus newly diagnosed patients.

Stated time point: persistent/refractory GD, antithyroid drugs over 5 years with positive TRAb. Generation of the TCR library employed RNA extracted from PBMCs. EDTA tubes received approximately 9 milliliters of drawn peripheral blood. The sample holds many counts of this clonotype. Its antigen is not identified. Arm-PCR with iRepertoire HTBI primers amplified the CDR3 regions for these TCR beta libraries. TCRdb fed the multiplex PCR reads into MiXCR, producing one record per CDR3 protein. The profile shows about 660,000 distinct CDR3 sequences, around 30% of them singletons. V gave up 0 bases and J gave up 4 bases, with 19 bases separating them. Germline V gene sequence: CDR1 MNHEY, CDR2 SVGAGI. The CDR3 has 18 amino acids.

Sequencing was performed on peripheral blood mononuclear cells (PBMCs), taken when the disease was refractory, from a patient treated with antithyroid drugs. The rearrangement uses TRBV6-5 and TRBJ1-5; the D is unclear. This TCR was recovered from a female donor with Graves disease. Written as DNA, the CDR3 is TGTGCCAGCAGTTACTCTAAGTACCCGGGCATCAGGAATCAGCCCCAGCATTTT. Its protein is CASSYSKYPGIRNQPQHF.